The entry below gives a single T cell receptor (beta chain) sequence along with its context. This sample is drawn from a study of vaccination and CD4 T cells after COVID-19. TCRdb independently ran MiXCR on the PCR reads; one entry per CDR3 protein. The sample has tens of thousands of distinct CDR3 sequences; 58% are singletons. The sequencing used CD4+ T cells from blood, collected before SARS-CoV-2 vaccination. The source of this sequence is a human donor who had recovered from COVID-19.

The DNA for the CDR3 is TGTGCCAGCAGTAATAGGACTAGCGGGAAAGGCGAGCAGTACTTC. This translates into CASSNRTSGKGEQYF. V gene TRBV6-1 combines with J gene TRBJ2-7; 12 nucleotides agree with TRBD2. Germline assignment: CDR1 MNHNS and CDR2 SASEGT. The junction had 8 bases not matched to a gene; V was cut back by 5 bases and J by 6 bases. This CDR3 spans 15 amino acids.